This T cell receptor beta chain was sequenced for a study of CXCR3-negative and CXCR3-positive naive CD8 T cells. Study background: Summed over all libraries, TRB reads came to around 140 million, with about 1.5 +/- 0.3 million per library. Study-wide results and limits: Diversity in memory CD8+ cells fell much lower than the comparably high levels seen in both naive subsets. TCR interaction strength was inferred from TRB CDR3 physicochemistry, as CD5 matched across naive subsets. More hydrophobic TRB CDR3s were found in CXCR3-positive naive cells than in CXCR3-negative naive cells.

As to this clonotype: Its antigen is unknown.

CD45RO-CCR7+CD27+CD95- was the phenotype of naive CD8+ T cells. Germline CDR1 is SNHLY and CDR2 is FYNNEI. The CDR3 consists of 14 residues. 5' RACE that incorporated UMI labels was used to prepare the TRB cDNA libraries. Following a re-call of the 5' RACE reads, TCRdb has one entry per CDR3 protein and lacks DNA. In total, the table holds roughly 80,000 distinct CDR3 sequences. The sample comprised naive CXCR3+ CD8+ T cells from blood. Described subset: CD45RO-CCR7+CD27+CD95- naive CD8+ T cells expressing CXCR3 (TNR3+). The J gene is TRBJ2-5, the V gene TRBV2; the D call of TRBD2 rests on TCRdb alone, since no DNA is present to check it. The sequence was collected from a human donor in good health. Some clones in this sample may be carry-over from other donors' samples. This CDR3 reads CASSGLAGLETQYF.